This T cell receptor beta chain was documented in a study of low-dose radiotherapy and immunotherapy resistance in tumors. TRAV- and TRBV-specific primers, spanning alpha and beta chains, primed first-strand cDNA. A constant-region primer paired with the V-primer adapter amplified TCRs over about 19 PCR cycles. The isolated mRNA underwent amplification through in vitro transcription. From the reads, TCRdb called clonotypes with MiXCR, one entry per CDR3 protein. Counted here are about 39,000 distinct CDR3 sequences, more than 20% occurring once; the ten biggest clones make up just under 9.5%. This clonotype was seen many times. CDR3 length: 13 amino acids. Germline loops: CDR1 DFQATT, CDR2 SNEGSKA (reference sequence). Trimming took 6 bases from V and 2 from J; bases not matched to a gene: 6. Time point meaning: after trial treatment. Specified treatment: LDRT plus nivolumab, ipilimumab, low-dose cyclophosphamide and aspirin (RACIN trial). Donors received a regimen that comprised nivolumab, ipilimumab, aspirin, low-dose cyclophosphamide and low-dose radiotherapy. Patients deemed eligible presented with advanced solid tumors lacking tumor-infiltrating lymphocytes.

The genes are TRBV20-1 and TRBJ2-7, with 8 nucleotides matching TRBD1. The sequencing here drew on PBMCs, taken after low-dose radiotherapy plus immunotherapy. The source of this sequence is a female donor with ovarian cancer. Written as DNA, the CDR3 is TGCAGTGCCATACTGACAGGGGCCTACGAGCAGTACTTC. Translation gives CSAILTGAYEQYF.